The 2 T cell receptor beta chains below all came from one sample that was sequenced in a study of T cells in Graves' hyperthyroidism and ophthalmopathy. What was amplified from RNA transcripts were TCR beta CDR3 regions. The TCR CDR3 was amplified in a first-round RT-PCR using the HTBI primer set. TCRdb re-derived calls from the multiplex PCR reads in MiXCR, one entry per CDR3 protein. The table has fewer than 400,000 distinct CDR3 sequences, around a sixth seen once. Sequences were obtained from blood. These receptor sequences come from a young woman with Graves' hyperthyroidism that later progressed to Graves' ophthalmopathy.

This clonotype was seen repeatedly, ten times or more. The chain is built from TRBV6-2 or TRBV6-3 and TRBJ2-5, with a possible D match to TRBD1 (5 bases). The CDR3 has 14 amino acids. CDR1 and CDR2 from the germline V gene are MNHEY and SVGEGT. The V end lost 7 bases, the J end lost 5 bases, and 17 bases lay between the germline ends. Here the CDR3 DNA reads TGTGCCAGCAAACCCAATGACAGCAGGGAGACCCAGTACTTC. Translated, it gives CASKPNDSRETQYF.

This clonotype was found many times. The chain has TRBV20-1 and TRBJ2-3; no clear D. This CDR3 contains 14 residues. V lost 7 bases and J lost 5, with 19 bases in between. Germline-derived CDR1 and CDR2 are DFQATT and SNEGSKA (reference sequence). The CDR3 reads CSGTDWVALDTQYF. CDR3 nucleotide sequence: TGCAGTGGGACCGATTGGGTCGCCCTAGATACGCAGTATTTT.